This T cell receptor beta chain was recorded in a study of T cell changes during pregnancy in multiple sclerosis. Only in-frame clones appear in the TCRdb table, and some are missing; sequencing was by immunoSEQ multiplex PCR. This sample has roughly 32,000 clones; nearly 90% occur once, and the top ten carry roughly 11%. Sequencing was performed on CD8+ T cells from peripheral blood mononuclear cells, taken in the third trimester of pregnancy. The source of this sequence is a female donor with multiple sclerosis, enrolled in a pregnancy study.

CDR3 in DNA: TGTGCCAGCAGCGTAGGAACGCTAGCGGGAGTCTATGGGGGGGAGCTGTTTTTT. Its protein is CASSVGTLAGVYGGELFF. The V and J genes are TRBV9 and TRBJ2-2, with 10 bases aligning to TRBD2. V gave up 0 bases and J gave up 8 bases; unmatched junction bases: 13. The germline CDR1 and CDR2 sequences are SGDLS and YYNGEE. The CDR3 contains 18 residues.